This TCR beta chain emerged from a study of siplizumab effects on memory and regulatory T cells. For this clone: Antigen: not known.

Study-level findings and limits: Roughly 80-97% of proliferating CD4+ or CD8+ clones defied assignment to a naive or memory phenotype.

The assay was immunoSEQ multiplex PCR, and TCRdb's table has in-frame clones only and misses some. The data show around 110,000 clones, with roughly 94% seen just once and roughly 1.5% held by the top ten. CDR1 is SGDLS, CDR2 YYNGEE, per germline. This CDR3 is built from 14 residues. The V segment lost 2 bases and the J segment 8 bases; nucleotides outside the gene matches: 4. Sequencing was carried out using non-Treg CD4+ T cells sorted from blood. The gene calls are TRBV9 and TRBJ2-1; TRBD1 agrees at 10 bases. The receptor was derived from a human donor in good health. Here the CDR3 reads CASSVGQGIDEQFF. Written as DNA, the CDR3 is TGTGCCAGCAGCGTGGGACAGGGGATCGATGAGCAGTTCTTC.